This TCR beta chain was observed in a study of human T cells and chemical hapten exposure. Across the study: Minor volume differences among pooled libraries chiefly drove per-sample TCR yield variation.

This clonotype has only a few counts. Using its own MiXCR run on the RACE reads, TCRdb lists one record per CDR3 protein. This table has 99,000 or so distinct CDR3 sequences, less than 35% appearing once. As to time point: patch test 3, about 24 weeks after DPC sensitization. As for treatment: therapeutic diphenylcyclopropenone sensitization with weekly scalp DPC. The CDR3 is 15 residues long. The germline V gene has CDR1 DFQATT and CDR2 SNEGSKA (reference sequence). The J segment lost 1 base and the V segment lost 6 bases, leaving 11 bases of the junction unmatched. The TCR originated in a man aged 40-49 years with alopecia areata. Some clones in this sample may be carry-over from other donors' samples. The chain uses TRBV20-1 and TRBJ2-7, with TRBD2 identical over 8 bases. The source was whole blood, collected in connection with sensitization to the hapten diphenylcyclopropenone (DPC). In nucleotides, the CDR3 is TGCAGTGCCCCTCCCCCCGGGAGGGAATCCTACGAGCAGTACTTC. It specifies CSAPPPGRESYEQYF.